Following are 13 T cell receptor beta chains from one sample sequenced in a study of T cell clonality in common variable immunodeficiency. Repertoires were generated with immunoSEQ multiplex PCR, while TCRdb's copy carries only in-frame clones and drops some. Singletons are absent from the sample, which has approximately 60,000 clones. The sample was peripheral blood mononuclear cells. The receptors here all came from a person aged 18 to 75 in good health.

The sample holds many counts of this clone. The read gets to within 3 residues of the CDR3 end, and the germline J gene fills in the rest. This chain links TRBV5-6 with TRBJ2-3; D remains ambiguous. The CDR3 consists of 14 residues. In germline, CDR1 is SGHDT, CDR2 YYEEEE. V dropped 2 bases and J dropped 3 bases, with 10 bases sitting between them. The sequenced CDR3 bases are TGTGCCAGCAGCTTTCCGGTGGTGACAGATACG. Protein: CASSFPVVTDT. The full CDR3 protein is CASSFPVVTDTQYF.

At least ten counts were recorded for this clone. The read ends 3 residues shy of where the CDR3 ends; the end is completed using the germline J gene. The rearrangement uses TRBV29-1 and TRBJ2-3; 8 bases are shared with TRBD2. With 6 bases clipped from V and 4 bases from J, the junction kept 15 bases outside the gene matches. The CDR3 has 16 amino acids. Germline V gene lookup returns CDR1 SQVTM and CDR2 ANQGSEA. Partial CDR3 DNA: TGCAGCGTCGGGGGGGGACCCAACCAGCCCGCAGATACG. It codes for CSVGGGPNQPADT. The CDR3 reads in full as CSVGGGPNQPADTQYF.

This clone was counted many times. The read terminates 3 residues ahead of where the CDR3 ends, so the germline J gene completes it. The chain recombines TRBV6-2 or TRBV6-3 with TRBJ1-1, with 8 bases aligning to TRBD1. The CDR3 spans 14 residues. V lost 10 bases, J lost 3 bases, and 10 bases stayed unmatched. In germline, CDR1 is MNHEY, CDR2 SVGEGT. Incomplete CDR3 DNA: TGTGCCACCTCTAAGACAGGGGACGACACTGAA. This codes for CATSKTGDDTE. The CDR3 in full is CATSKTGDDTEAFF.

Ten or more counts support this clone. The read falls 3 residues short of the CDR3 end, and the missing part is taken from the germline J gene. The genes are TRBV6-2 or TRBV6-3 and TRBJ2-1; no reliable D call. The V gene lost 8 bases and the J gene lost 9 bases, with 26 bases spanning the gap. CDR3 length: 16 residues. CDR1 is MNHEY and CDR2 is SVGEGT in the germline V gene. The DNA read from the CDR3 is TGTGCCAGCGGTGAGGCTAGATCTAGAATCGCTCGTGAG. It yields the protein CASGEARSRIARE. The whole CDR3 sequence reads CASGEARSRIAREQFF.

This clone was counted at least ten times. The sequenced fragment ends 3 residues before the CDR3 boundary, so the rest is inferred from the germline J gene. The same CDR3 also results from other DNA sequences found in this sample. The chain employs TRBV18 and TRBJ1-4; TRBD1 might be the D (5 bases). Germline V lookup: CDR1 KGHSH, CDR2 LQKENI. V lost 3 bases and J lost 7, with 12 bases in between. This CDR3 is 14 amino acids long. CDR3 bases read: TGTGCCAGCTCACCGGGGCAGACTCTTGAAAAA. It translates to CASSPGQTLEK. The CDR3 in its entirety is CASSPGQTLEKLFF.

This clone has ten or more counts. The read stops 3 residues short of the end of the CDR3; the missing end is completed from the germline J gene. J is TRBJ2-2 and V is TRBV7-8; no firm D call. There are 16 residues in the CDR3. Germline V gene lookup returns CDR1 SGHVS and CDR2 FQNEAQ. The ends were cut back, 5 bases at V and 3 bases at J, with 16 bases in the middle. The sequenced CDR3 bases are TGTGCCAGCAGCCCGATTTCTGCGGTTTACACCGGGGAG. Its protein is CASSPISAVYTGE. The whole CDR3 is CASSPISAVYTGELFF.

Ten or more counts support this clone. From the germline J gene comes the end of the CDR3, since the read stops 3 residues before it. The chain combines TRBV18 with TRBJ1-3; TRBD1 might be the D (6 bases). Trimming stripped 3 bases from V and 1 base from J, with 13 bases between. The V gene's germline CDR1 is KGHSH and CDR2 LQKENI. The CDR3 covers 16 residues. The CDR3 reads CASSPQTGPSGNTIYF. Incomplete CDR3 DNA: TGTGCCAGCTCACCGCAGACAGGACCTTCTGGAAACACC.

This clone was seen many times. The CDR3 goes on 3 residues after the read ends, and that part is filled in from the germline J gene. The chain recombines TRBV5-4 with TRBJ2-1, with 13 bases matching TRBD2. This CDR3 has 14 residues. Germline-derived CDR1 and CDR2 are SGHNT and YYREEE (reference sequence). With V trimmed by 4 bases and J by 7 bases, 2 bases remained unmatched. The covered CDR3 bases are TGTGCCAGCAGCCGGACTAGCGGGAGTAATGAG. It specifies CASSRTSGSNE. The entire CDR3 reads CASSRTSGSNEQFF.

This clone occurred many times. The CDR3 goes on 3 residues after the read ends, and that part is filled in from the germline J gene. The chain carries TRBV5-1 and TRBJ2-3; 10 nucleotides agree with TRBD2. Losses at the gene ends were 0 bases for V and 6 bases for J; bases not matched to a gene: 10. This CDR3 is built from 17 residues. Germline V lookup: CDR1 SGHRS, CDR2 YFSETQ. The sequenced CDR3 bases are TGCGCCAGCAGCTTGGTATCGGCTAGCGGGAGTGGGGATACG. Translating it yields CASSLVSASGSGDT. From start to end, the CDR3 is CASSLVSASGSGDTQYF.

This clone was recorded many times. The CDR3 goes on 3 residues after the read ends, and that part is filled in from the germline J gene. The rearrangement links TRBV5-6 to TRBJ1-4; 7 bases map to TRBD1. Germline trimming cut 2 bases from V and 0 bases from J; bases unmatched to any gene: 1. Germline values: CDR1 SGHDT, CDR2 YYEEEE. The CDR3 runs to 15 residues. The CDR3 loop is CASSFGTATNEKLFF. CDR3 DNA (partial): TGTGCCAGCAGCTTCGGGACAGCAACTAATGAAAAA.

This clone occurred many times. The CDR3 end lies 3 residues beyond the end of the read and is filled in from the germline J gene. The V call is TRBV5-6, the J call TRBJ1-2, with D possibly being TRBD1 (6 bases). The CDR3 has 14 residues. Looked up from germline, CDR1 is SGHDT and CDR2 is YYEEEE. V was pared by 5 bases and J by 4 bases, with 15 bases between. The sequenced part of the CDR3 DNA is TGTGCCAGCAGATATCGAGACAGGATCTATGGC. It specifies CASRYRDRIYG. The complete CDR3 sequence is CASRYRDRIYGYTF.

In this sample, this clone turned up many times. Read sequence stops 3 residues before the CDR3 end, and the germline J gene provides the missing end. The genes are TRBV6-1 and TRBJ1-1, with 9 bases matching TRBD1. The CDR3 runs 15 residues. With 2 bases clipped from V and 6 bases from J, the junction kept 7 bases outside the gene matches. Looked up from germline, CDR1 is MNHNS and CDR2 is SASEGT. The CDR3: CASSEQGTGSPEAFF. The CDR3 bases that were read are TGTGCCAGCAGTGAACAAGGGACAGGGAGCCCTGAA.

To note about this clone: The read is 3 residues too short to cover the CDR3 end, so that end is filled in from the germline J gene. V and J are TRBV30 and TRBJ2-2; TRBD1 matches at 7 bases. The CDR3 has 17 residues. Germline loops: CDR1 GTSNPN, CDR2 SVGIG (reference sequence). The CDR3 reads CAWSGQGLRLGNEKLFF. Incomplete CDR3 DNA: TGTGCCTGGAGTGGACAGGGATTAAGGCTTGGGAATGAAAAG.